Listed here are 21 T cell receptor beta chains from one sample, sequenced in a study of STAT5B mutations in CD4+ large granular lymphocyte leukemia (dated by TCRdb to 2022 to 2024). Library construction relied on the immunoSEQ multiplex PCR assay. The clones in this table, taken by TCRdb from immuneACCESS, are in-frame only. Not every clone is retained; where verified, under half of the shortfall comes from an unresolved V gene, and the cause of the rest is unknown. Present in this sample are tens of thousands of clones, roughly 76% of which were seen just once. The ten most abundant clones make up approximately 4% of the sample. Material for sequencing was CD4+ T cells from blood buffy coats. Receptors originate from a human donor in good health.

Only one count was recorded for this clone. This rearrangement joins TRBV7-2 to TRBJ1-5, with D perhaps matching TRBD1 (6 bases). Germline V gene lookup returns CDR1 SGHTA and CDR2 FQGNSA. Trimming left V 7 bases short and J 0 bases short, with 10 bases between. The CDR3 has 14 amino acids. CDR3 nucleotide sequence: TGTGCCAGCACCCTAGGGGGTAGCAATCAGCCCCAGCATTTT. Translating it yields CASTLGGSNQPQHF.

The chain employs TRBV28 and TRBJ2-4; tentatively, D is TRBD1 or TRBD2 (6 bases each). The CDR3 sequence is 14 residues long. Germline V lookup: CDR1 MDHEN, CDR2 SYDVKM. Trimming removed 2 bases from V and 9 bases from J, with 14 bases in between. The CDR3 spells CASSLLYGGGIQYF. Here the CDR3 DNA reads TGTGCCAGCAGTTTACTTTACGGGGGCGGCATTCAGTACTTC.

The V and J genes are TRBV11-3 and TRBJ2-1; 8 bases map to TRBD1. V was pared by 5 bases and J by 6 bases, with 9 bases of the junction left unmatched. The V gene's germline CDR1 is SGHNT and CDR2 YENEEA. This CDR3 has 15 amino acids. CDR3 in DNA: TGTGCCAGCAGCGTCGCAGGGGGCGATTTCAATGAGCAGTTCTTC. Protein sequence: CASSVAGGDFNEQFF.

This chain connects TRBV30 to TRBJ1-4; possible D gene TRBD1, 5 bases. Trimming shortened V by 0 bases and J by 14 bases, and 10 bases separated the two germline ends. Looked up from germline, CDR1 is GTSNPN and CDR2 is SVGIG (reference sequence). The CDR3 is 11 residues long. Written as DNA, the CDR3 is TGTGCCTGGAGTGTAGGGACGGGGCTGTTTTTT. It is translated as CAWSVGTGLFF.

CDR3 residues: CAWSAQGLSSYNEQFF. The CDR3 nucleotides read TGTGCCTGGAGTGCCCAGGGACTTAGCTCCTACAATGAGCAGTTCTTC. V and J are TRBV30 and TRBJ2-1; weak D call: TRBD2 (6 bases). Germline CDR1 is GTSNPN and CDR2 is SVGIG (reference sequence). The CDR3 runs 16 residues. The V and J ends lost 1 base and 0 bases respectively, with 13 bases between them.

V and J are TRBV5-4 and TRBJ2-1, with 7 nucleotides matching TRBD1. The germline CDR1 and CDR2 sequences are SGHNT and YYREEE (reference sequence). The V segment lost 3 bases and the J segment 9 bases; nucleotides outside the gene matches: 9. The CDR3 runs 14 residues. The CDR3 DNA sequence: TGTGCCAGCAGCTCCGGGACAGAGGACGCTGAGCAGTTCTTC. This translates into CASSSGTEDAEQFF.

The V gene is TRBV7-2, the J gene TRBJ2-1, with D possibly being TRBD2 (5 bases). V was pared by 1 base and J by 2 bases, with 12 bases between. The CDR3 has 16 amino acids. CDR1 SGHTA and CDR2 FQGNSA come from the germline V gene. CDR3 nucleotides: TGTGCCAGCAGCTTAGAATATAGCGAGCCCTACAATGAGCAGTTCTTC. Residues: CASSLEYSEPYNEQFF.

The chain has TRBV5-4 and TRBJ2-6; D gene unclear. The CDR3 totals 15 residues. CDR1 is SGHNT, CDR2 YYREEE, per germline (reference sequence). V dropped 0 bases and J dropped 0 bases, with 4 bases sitting between them. As DNA, the CDR3 is TGTGCCAGCAGCTTGGTTAGCTCTGGGGCCAACGTCCTGACTTTC. This encodes CASSLVSSGANVLTF. The full variable domain, completed using reference TRBV5-4 and TRBJ2-6, is ETGVTQSPTHLIKTRGQQVTLRCSSQSGHNTVSWYQQALGQGPQFIFQYYREEENGRGNFPPRFSGLQFPNYSSELNVNALELDDSALYLCASSLVSSGANVLTFGAGSRLTVL.

There are a few counts of this clone. The chain joins TRBV4-1 to TRBJ2-3; unclear D gene. The CDR3 covers 13 residues. CDR1 is MGHRA and CDR2 is YSYEKL in the germline V gene. V lost 0 bases and J lost 8, with 9 bases in between. The CDR3 DNA sequence: TGCGCCAGCAGCCAAGATAACGGCGGTACGCAGTATTTT. It is translated as CASSQDNGGTQYF.

The chain employs TRBV29-1 and TRBJ1-4, with 7 positions matching TRBD1. V was clipped by 4 bases and J by 5 bases; unmatched bases: 10. This CDR3 spans 15 amino acids. From germline, CDR1 is SQVTM and CDR2 ANQGSEA. Written as DNA, the CDR3 is TGCAGCGTTGCCCCCCAAACAGGGGTAAATGAAAAACTGTTTTTT. Translated: CSVAPQTGVNEKLFF.

Only one count was recorded for this clone. The chain links TRBV7-2 to TRBJ1-3; unclear D gene. Germline V CDR1 and CDR2: SGHTA, FQGNSA. The CDR3 extends over 15 amino acids. Trimming left V 5 bases short and J 0 bases short, with 11 bases between. The CDR3 protein is CASSGRMFSGNTIYF. The CDR3 nucleotides read TGTGCCAGCAGCGGGAGGATGTTCTCTGGAAACACCATATATTTT.

J is TRBJ2-2 and V is TRBV2; possibly TRBD1 for D (6 bases). The CDR3 spans 13 residues. Trimming shortened V by 6 bases and J by 6 bases, and 11 bases separated the two germline ends. Germline values: CDR1 SNHLY, CDR2 FYNNEI. CDR3 bases: TGTGCCAGCAGGGGAACAGGGCCCGGGGAGCTGTTTTTT. It yields the protein CASRGTGPGELFF.

The chain carries TRBV19 and TRBJ2-1; 7 bases line up with TRBD2. From germline, CDR1 is LNHDA and CDR2 SQIVND (reference sequence). V gave up 6 bases and J gave up 7 bases; unmatched junction bases: 9. The CDR3 is made up of 14 amino acids. The CDR3 DNA reads as TGTGCCAGTAGGGGCGGGAGTCTCGGGAATGAGCAGTTCTTC. This encodes CASRGGSLGNEQFF.

This chain uses TRBV7-2 with TRBJ2-7, with 7 nucleotides matching TRBD1. The CDR3 sequence is 15 residues long. CDR1 and CDR2 (germline): SGHTA, FQGNSA. J lost 2 bases, V lost 5 bases, and 9 bases had no gene match. In DNA, the CDR3 is TGTGCCAGCAGCCTTACTGGGACAGACCCCTACGAGCAGTACTTC. It encodes CASSLTGTDPYEQYF.

This clone was counted only a few times. This chain connects TRBV6-5 to TRBJ2-1, with D perhaps TRBD2 (7 bases). CDR3 length: 14 residues. Looked up from germline, CDR1 is MNHEY and CDR2 is SVGAGI. Trimming took off 5 bases at V and 6 bases at J, with 14 bases between the two ends. CDR3 DNA sequence: TGTGCCAGCAGTAGAGGGGGGGGACTCAATGAGCAGTTCTTC. Its protein product is CASSRGGGLNEQFF.

In DNA form, the CDR3 reads TGTGCCAGCACCTCACCTCCGGGACGAAAACCGTACGAGCAGTACTTC. This encodes CASTSPPGRKPYEQYF. The chain joins TRBV28 to TRBJ2-7; the D call may be TRBD1 or TRBD2 (5 bases each). CDR1 is MDHEN, CDR2 SYDVKM, per germline. The CDR3 contains 16 residues. Trimming shortened V by 7 bases and J by 4 bases, and 23 bases separated the two germline ends.

This clone appeared once. The V and J genes are TRBV10-2 and TRBJ1-5; D not resolved. V was pared by 3 bases and J by 7 bases, with 13 bases between. The CDR3 contains 14 residues. Germline values: CDR1 WSHSY, CDR2 SAAADI. This CDR3 is CASSDLNSGQPQHF. Written as DNA, the CDR3 is TGCGCCAGCAGTGACCTCAATTCGGGGCAGCCCCAGCATTTT.

This clone came up a few times. V is TRBV5-4 and J is TRBJ2-3; possibly TRBD1 for D (6 bases). The CDR3 length is 14 residues. Germline V gives CDR1 SGHNT, CDR2 YYREEE (reference sequence). The ends were cut back, 4 bases at V and 0 bases at J, with 9 bases in the middle. The CDR3 spells CASSADSSTDTQYF. CDR3 bases: TGTGCCAGCAGCGCGGACAGCAGCACAGATACGCAGTATTTT. Drawing the rest from reference TRBV5-4 and TRBJ2-3, the complete variable domain is ETGVTQSPTHLIKTRGQQVTLRCSSQSGHNTVSWYQQALGQGPQFIFQYYREEENGRGNFPPRFSGLQFPNYSSELNVNALELDDSALYLCASSADSSTDTQYFGPGTRLTVL.

In its sample, this clone was seen once. The chain combines TRBV5-1 with TRBJ2-1; TRBD2 aligns across 11 bases. J lost 4 bases, V lost 3 bases, and 3 bases had no gene match. The CDR3 runs 15 residues. Per the germline V gene, CDR1 is SGHRS and CDR2 is YFSETQ. The CDR3 loop reads CASSSIAGGYNEQFF. CDR3 sequence (DNA): TGCGCCAGCAGCTCCATAGCGGGAGGGTACAATGAGCAGTTCTTC. The full variable domain, its missing parts supplied by reference TRBV5-1 and TRBJ2-1, is KAGVTQTPRYLIKTRGQQVTLSCSPISGHRSVSWYQQTPGQGLQFLFEYFSETQRNKGNFPGRFSGRQFSNSRSEMNVSTLELGDSALYLCASSSIAGGYNEQFFGPGTRLTVL.

The chain employs TRBV28 and TRBJ2-1; no clear D gene. Germline values: CDR1 MDHEN, CDR2 SYDVKM. V was pared by 5 bases and J by 1 base, with 12 bases between. The CDR3 spans 15 residues. CDR3 loop: CASSQPSLSYNEQFF. CDR3 nucleotide sequence: TGTGCCAGCAGTCAACCCAGTTTATCCTACAATGAGCAGTTCTTC.

The gene calls are TRBV4-1 and TRBJ2-1, with unresolved D. The CDR3 consists of 16 residues. CDR1 MGHRA and CDR2 YSYEKL come from the germline V gene. Trimming took 3 bases from V and 5 from J, leaving 17 bases between them. In DNA, the CDR3 is TGCGCCAGCAGCCAGCCCTTAGTTAACCAGAACAATGAGCAGTTCTTC. Protein product: CASSQPLVNQNNEQFF.